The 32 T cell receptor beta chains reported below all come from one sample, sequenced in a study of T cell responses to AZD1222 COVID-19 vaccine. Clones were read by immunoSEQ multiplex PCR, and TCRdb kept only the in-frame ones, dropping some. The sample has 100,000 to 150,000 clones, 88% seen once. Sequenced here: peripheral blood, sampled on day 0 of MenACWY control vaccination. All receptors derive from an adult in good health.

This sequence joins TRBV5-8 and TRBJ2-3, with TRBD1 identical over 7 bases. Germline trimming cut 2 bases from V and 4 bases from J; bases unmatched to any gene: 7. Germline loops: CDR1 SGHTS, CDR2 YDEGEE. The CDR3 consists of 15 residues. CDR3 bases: TGTGCCAGCAGCTTAAACAGGGGTCAGCCAGATACGCAGTATTTT. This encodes CASSLNRGQPDTQYF.

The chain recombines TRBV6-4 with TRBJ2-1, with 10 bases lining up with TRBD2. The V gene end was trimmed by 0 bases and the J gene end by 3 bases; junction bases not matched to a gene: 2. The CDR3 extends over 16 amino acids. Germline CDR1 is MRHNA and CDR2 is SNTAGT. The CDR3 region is CASSDSWTSGYNEQFF. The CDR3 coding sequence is TGTGCCAGCAGTGACTCTTGGACTAGCGGCTACAATGAGCAGTTCTTC.

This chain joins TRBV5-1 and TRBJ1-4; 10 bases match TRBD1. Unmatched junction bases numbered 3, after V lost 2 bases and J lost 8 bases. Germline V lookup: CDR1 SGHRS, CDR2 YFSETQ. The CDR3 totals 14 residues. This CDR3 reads CASSLGTGVEKLFF. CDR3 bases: TGCGCCAGCAGCTTAGGGACAGGGGTCGAAAAACTGTTTTTT.

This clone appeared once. The CDR3 loop reads CAWIEAGVLYSPLHF. The CDR3 nucleotides are TGTGCCTGGATAGAAGCAGGGGTTCTGTATTCACCCCTCCACTTT. The genes are TRBV30 and TRBJ1-6, with a tentative D call TRBD1 (6 bases). The germline V and J ends were trimmed by 4 bases and 8 bases, with 18 bases remaining between them. CDR1 and CDR2 (germline): GTSNPN, SVGIG (reference sequence). The CDR3 length is 15 residues.

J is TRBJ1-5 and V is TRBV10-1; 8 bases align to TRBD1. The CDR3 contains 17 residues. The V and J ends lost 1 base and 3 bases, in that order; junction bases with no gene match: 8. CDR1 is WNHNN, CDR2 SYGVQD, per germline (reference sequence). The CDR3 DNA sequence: TGCGCCAGCAGTGAGTGGCAGGGGGCGAGCACCAATCAGCCCCAGCATTTT. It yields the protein CASSEWQGASTNQPQHF.

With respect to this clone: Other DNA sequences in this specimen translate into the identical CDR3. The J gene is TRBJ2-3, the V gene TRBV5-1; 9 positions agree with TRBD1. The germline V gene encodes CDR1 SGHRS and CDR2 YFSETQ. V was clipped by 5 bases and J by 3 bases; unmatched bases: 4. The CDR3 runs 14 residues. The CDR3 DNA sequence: TGCGCCAGCAGTCCCGGGACAGGGACAGATACGCAGTATTTT. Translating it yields CASSPGTGTDTQYF.

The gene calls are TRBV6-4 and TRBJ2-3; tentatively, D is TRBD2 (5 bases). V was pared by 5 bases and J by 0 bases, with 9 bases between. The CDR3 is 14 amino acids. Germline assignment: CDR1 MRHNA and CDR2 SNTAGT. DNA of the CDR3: TGTGCCAGCAGTAGCAGCGGAAGCACAGATACGCAGTATTTT. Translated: CASSSSGSTDTQYF.

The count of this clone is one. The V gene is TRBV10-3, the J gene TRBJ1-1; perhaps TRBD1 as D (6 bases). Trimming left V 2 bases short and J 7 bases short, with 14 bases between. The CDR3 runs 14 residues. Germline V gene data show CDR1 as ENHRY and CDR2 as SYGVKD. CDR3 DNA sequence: TGTGCCATCAGTGAGAGAGTGGGGGCAGGTGAAGCTTTCTTT. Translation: CAISERVGAGEAFF.

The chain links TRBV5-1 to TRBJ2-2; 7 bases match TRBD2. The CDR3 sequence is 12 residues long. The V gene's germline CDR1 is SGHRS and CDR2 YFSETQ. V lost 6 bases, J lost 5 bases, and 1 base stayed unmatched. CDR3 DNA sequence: TGCGCCAGCATGGGGGGGACCGGGGAGCTGTTTTTT. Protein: CASMGGTGELFF. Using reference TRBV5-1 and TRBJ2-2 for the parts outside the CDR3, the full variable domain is KAGVTQTPRYLIKTRGQQVTLSCSPISGHRSVSWYQQTPGQGLQFLFEYFSETQRNKGNFPGRFSGRQFSNSRSEMNVSTLELGDSALYLCASMGGTGELFFGEGSRLTVL.

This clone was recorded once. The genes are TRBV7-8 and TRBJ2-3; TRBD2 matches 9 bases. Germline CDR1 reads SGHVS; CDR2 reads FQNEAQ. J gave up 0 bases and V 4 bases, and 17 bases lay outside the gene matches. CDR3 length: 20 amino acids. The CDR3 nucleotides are TGTGCCAGCAGCTCACCACTAGGGGCTAGCGGGGCCCCTAGCACAGATACGCAGTATTTT. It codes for CASSSPLGASGAPSTDTQYF.

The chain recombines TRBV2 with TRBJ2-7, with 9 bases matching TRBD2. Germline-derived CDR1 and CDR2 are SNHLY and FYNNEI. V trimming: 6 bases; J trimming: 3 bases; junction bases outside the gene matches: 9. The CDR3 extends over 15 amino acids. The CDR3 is CASSAPGTSSYEQYF. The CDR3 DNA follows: TGTGCCAGCAGCGCACCCGGGACTAGCAGCTACGAGCAGTACTTC.

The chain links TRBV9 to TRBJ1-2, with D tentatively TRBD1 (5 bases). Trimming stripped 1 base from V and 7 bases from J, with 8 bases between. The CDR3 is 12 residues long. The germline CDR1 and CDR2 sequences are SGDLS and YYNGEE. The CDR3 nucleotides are TGTGCCAGCAGCGTAATAGGGGCTGGCTACACCTTC. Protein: CASSVIGAGYTF. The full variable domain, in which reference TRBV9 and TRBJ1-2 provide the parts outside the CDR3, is DSGVTQTPKHLITATGQRVTLRCSPRSGDLSVYWYQQSLDQGLQFLIQYYNGEERAKGNILERFSAQQFPDLHSELNLSSLELGDSALYFCASSVIGAGYTFGSGTRLTVV.

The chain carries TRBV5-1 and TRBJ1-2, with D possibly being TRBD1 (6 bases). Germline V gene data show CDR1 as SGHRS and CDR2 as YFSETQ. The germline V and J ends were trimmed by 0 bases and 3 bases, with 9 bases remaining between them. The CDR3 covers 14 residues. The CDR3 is CASSLDRVDYGYTF. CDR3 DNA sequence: TGCGCCAGCAGCTTGGACAGGGTGGACTATGGCTACACCTTC.

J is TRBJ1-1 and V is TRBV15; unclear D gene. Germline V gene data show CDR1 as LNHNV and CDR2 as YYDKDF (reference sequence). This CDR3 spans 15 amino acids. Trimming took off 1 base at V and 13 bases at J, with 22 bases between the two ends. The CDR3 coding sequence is TGTGCCACCAGCAGAGTCCTCCCCCCGACTAACTGGGTTTTCTTT. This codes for CATSRVLPPTNWVFF.

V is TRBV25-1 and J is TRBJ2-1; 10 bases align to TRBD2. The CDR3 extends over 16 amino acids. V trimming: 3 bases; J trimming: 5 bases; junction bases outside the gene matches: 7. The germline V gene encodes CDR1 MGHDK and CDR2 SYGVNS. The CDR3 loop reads CASSDPGTSAHNEQFF. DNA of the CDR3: TGTGCCAGCAGTGATCCTGGGACTAGCGCCCACAATGAGCAGTTCTTC.

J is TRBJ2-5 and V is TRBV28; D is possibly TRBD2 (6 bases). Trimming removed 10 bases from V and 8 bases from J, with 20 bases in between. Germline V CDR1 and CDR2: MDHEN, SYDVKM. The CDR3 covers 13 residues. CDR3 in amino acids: CAIRDSFLRTQYF. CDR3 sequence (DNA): TGTGCCATCCGGGACTCGTTCTTGCGTACCCAGTACTTC.

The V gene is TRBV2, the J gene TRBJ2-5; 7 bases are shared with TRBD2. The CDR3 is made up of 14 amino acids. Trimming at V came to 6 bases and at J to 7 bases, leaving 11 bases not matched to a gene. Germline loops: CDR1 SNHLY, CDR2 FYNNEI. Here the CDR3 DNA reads TGTGCCAGCAGGGTCCTGGCGGGAGTAGGGACCCAGTACTTC. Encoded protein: CASRVLAGVGTQYF.

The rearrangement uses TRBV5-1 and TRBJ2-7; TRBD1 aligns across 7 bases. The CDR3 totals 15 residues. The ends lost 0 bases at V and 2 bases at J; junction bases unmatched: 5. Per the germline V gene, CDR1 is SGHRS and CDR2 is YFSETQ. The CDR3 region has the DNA TGCGCCAGCAGCTTGGCCGGGACAGACCCCTACGAGCAGTACTTC. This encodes CASSLAGTDPYEQYF.

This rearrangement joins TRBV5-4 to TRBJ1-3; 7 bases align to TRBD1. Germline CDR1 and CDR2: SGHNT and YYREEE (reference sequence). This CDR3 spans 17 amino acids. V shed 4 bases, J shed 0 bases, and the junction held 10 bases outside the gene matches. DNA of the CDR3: TGTGCCAGCAGCGCCAGGGGGGGACGAAACTCTGGAAACACCATATATTTT. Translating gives CASSARGGRNSGNTIYF.

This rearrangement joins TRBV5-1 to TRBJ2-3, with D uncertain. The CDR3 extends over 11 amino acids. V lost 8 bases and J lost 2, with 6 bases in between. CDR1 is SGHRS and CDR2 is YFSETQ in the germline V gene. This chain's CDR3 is CASTNTDTQYF. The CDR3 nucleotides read TGCGCCAGTACGAACACAGATACGCAGTATTTT.

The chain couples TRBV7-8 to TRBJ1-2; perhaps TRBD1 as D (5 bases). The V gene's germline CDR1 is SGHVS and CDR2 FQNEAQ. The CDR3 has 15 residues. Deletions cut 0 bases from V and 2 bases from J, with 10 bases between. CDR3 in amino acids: CASSLAGEWNYGYTF. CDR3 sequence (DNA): TGTGCCAGCAGCTTAGCAGGGGAGTGGAACTATGGCTACACCTTC.

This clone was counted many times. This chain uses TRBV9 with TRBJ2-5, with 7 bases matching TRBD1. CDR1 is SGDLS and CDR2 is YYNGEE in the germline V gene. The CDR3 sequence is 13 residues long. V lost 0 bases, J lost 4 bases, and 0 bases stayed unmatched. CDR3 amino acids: CASSVGQGETQYF. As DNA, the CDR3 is TGTGCCAGCAGCGTAGGACAGGGAGAGACCCAGTACTTC.

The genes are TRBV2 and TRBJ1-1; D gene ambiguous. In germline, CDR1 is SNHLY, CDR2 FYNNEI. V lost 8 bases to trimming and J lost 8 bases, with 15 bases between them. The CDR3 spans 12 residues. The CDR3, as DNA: TGTGCCAGCCCCTACCCGGGAAGGGAAGCTTTCTTT. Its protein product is CASPYPGREAFF.

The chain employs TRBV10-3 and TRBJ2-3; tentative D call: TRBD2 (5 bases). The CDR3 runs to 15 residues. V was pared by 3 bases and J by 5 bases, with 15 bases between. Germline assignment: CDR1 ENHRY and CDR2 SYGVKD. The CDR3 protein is CAISDVSGLGDTQYF. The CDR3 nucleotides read TGTGCCATCAGTGATGTGTCGGGGTTAGGAGATACGCAGTATTTT.

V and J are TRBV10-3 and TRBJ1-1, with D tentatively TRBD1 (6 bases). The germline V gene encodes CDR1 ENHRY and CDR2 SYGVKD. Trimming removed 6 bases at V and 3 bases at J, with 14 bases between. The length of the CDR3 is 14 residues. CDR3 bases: TGTGCCATCAGACCCCAGGGGTGGGACACTGAAGCTTTCTTT. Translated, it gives CAIRPQGWDTEAFF.

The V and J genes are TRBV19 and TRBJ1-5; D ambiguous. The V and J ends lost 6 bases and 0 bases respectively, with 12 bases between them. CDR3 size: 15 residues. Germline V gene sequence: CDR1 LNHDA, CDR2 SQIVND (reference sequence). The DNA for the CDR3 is TGTGCCAGTAGAAATATCGGAAATAGCAATCAGCCCCAGCATTTT. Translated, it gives CASRNIGNSNQPQHF.

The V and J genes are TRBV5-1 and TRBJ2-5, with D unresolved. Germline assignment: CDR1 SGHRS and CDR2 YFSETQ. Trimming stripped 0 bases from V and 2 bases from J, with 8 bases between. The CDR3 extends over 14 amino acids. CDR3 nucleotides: TGCGCCAGCAGCTTGGATAATACGCAAGAGACCCAGTACTTC. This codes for CASSLDNTQETQYF.

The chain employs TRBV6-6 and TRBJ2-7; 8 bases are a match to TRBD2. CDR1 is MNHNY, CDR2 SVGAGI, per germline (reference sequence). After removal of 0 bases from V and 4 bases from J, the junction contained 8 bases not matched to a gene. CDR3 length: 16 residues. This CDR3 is CASSYSWAGGSYEQYF. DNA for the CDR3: TGTGCCAGCAGTTACTCGTGGGCGGGAGGTTCTTACGAGCAGTACTTC.

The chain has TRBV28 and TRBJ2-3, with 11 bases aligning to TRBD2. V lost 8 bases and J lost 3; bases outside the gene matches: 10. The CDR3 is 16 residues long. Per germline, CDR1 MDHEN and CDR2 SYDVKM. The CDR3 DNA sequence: TGTGCCAGCGGGGAAATAGCGGGAGGGGAAACAGATACGCAGTATTTT. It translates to CASGEIAGGETDTQYF.

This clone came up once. The CDR3 loop is CASSTKAGPKTDTQYF. Written as DNA, the CDR3 is TGTGCCAGCAGTACTAAAGCGGGGCCCAAAACAGATACGCAGTATTTT. The rearrangement links TRBV27 to TRBJ2-3; 7 positions agree with TRBD2. Germline lookup yields CDR1 MNHEY and CDR2 SMNVEV (reference sequence). The CDR3 spans 16 residues. Trimming cost V 5 bases and J 3 bases; bases outside gene matches: 11.

As DNA, the CDR3 is TGTGCCAGCAAGAAACCGGGCCGCGGGAATGGCTACACCTTC. Its protein is CASKKPGRGNGYTF. The rearrangement uses TRBV7-9 and TRBJ1-2, with unresolved D. Trimming took off 7 bases at V and 6 bases at J, with 18 bases between the two ends. Germline-derived CDR1 and CDR2 are SEHNR and FQNEAQ (reference sequence). The CDR3 consists of 14 residues.

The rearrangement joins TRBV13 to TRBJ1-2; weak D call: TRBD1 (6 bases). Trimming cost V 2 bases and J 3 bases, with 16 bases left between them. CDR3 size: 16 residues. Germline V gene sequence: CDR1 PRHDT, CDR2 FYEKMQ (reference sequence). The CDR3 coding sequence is TGTGCCAGCAGCTTAACGCAGGACAGCTTATACTATGGCTACACCTTC. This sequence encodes CASSLTQDSLYYGYTF.